This TCR beta chain comes out of a study of control samples from healthy donors and cancer patients. The CDR3 is 12 amino acids. Germline lookup yields CDR1 LGHDT and CDR2 YNNKEL (reference sequence). Trimming removed 8 bases at V and 4 bases at J, with 11 bases between. The table came from immunoSEQ multiplex PCR; TCRdb's copy has only in-frame clones and leaves some out. The sample yields more than 65,000 clones, under 85% seen once. The sample comprised blood. The TCR was taken from a man in his fifties or sixties in good health. V usage is TRBV3-1 (or the pseudogene TRBV3-2) and J usage is TRBJ2-5, with a weak D call TRBD2 (5 bases). The CDR3 DNA reads TGTGCCAGCTCTTCCGGAGGAGAGACCCAGTACTTC. Amino acids: CASSSGGETQYF.